The entry below gives a single T cell receptor beta chain sequence along with its context. Its specificity is not known. This sample is drawn from a study of T cell responses to AZD1222 COVID-19 vaccine. Clones were read by immunoSEQ multiplex PCR, and TCRdb kept only the in-frame ones, dropping some. The data show about 45,000 clones, 80% to 90% seen once. Trimming took off 4 bases at V and 7 bases at J, with 22 bases between the two ends. The CDR3 contains 16 residues. Germline CDR1 is MGHDK and CDR2 is SYGVNS. Study-level findings and limits: Without day 14 samples, only post-peak T cell repertoires were studied. Only six individuals given AZD1222 were seropositive at baseline. White British donors predominated, females outnumbered males, and clonal diversity was possibly underestimated. Recipients of two AZD1222 doses showed rising Spike-specific TCR breadth and depth.

The source was peripheral blood, collected 28 days after the second AZD1222 dose. This chain connects TRBV25-1 to TRBJ1-2, with D possibly matching TRBD1 (5 bases). The sequence was obtained from an adult who received the AZD1222 COVID-19 vaccine. The CDR3, as DNA: TGTGCCAGCAGTGCCTCCGGGACCCTCGGAGGATCTGGCTACACCTTC. Translated: CASSASGTLGGSGYTF.